This T cell receptor (beta chain) was observed in a study of T cells in Graves' hyperthyroidism and ophthalmopathy. Study overall: Peripheral blood draws took place at initial diagnosis, ahead of any treatment. Overall study results and limits: Most thyroid clonotypes expanded above 0.001 appeared in blood too. It was a median around 6 months before onset that the model predicted ophthalmopathy.

The study excluded patients with uncontrolled infection, other autoimmune disease, pregnancy or lactation. This clonotype was counted at least ten times. The antigen is unknown. V shed 3 bases and J shed 3 bases, with 14 bases lying between them. Germline assignment: CDR1 GTSNPN and CDR2 SVGIG (reference sequence). CDR3 size: 14 residues. Amplification of TCR beta CDR3 regions used RNA as the template. The study used the HTBI primer set for a first-round RT-PCR of the TCR CDR3. MiXCR was run by TCRdb on the multiplex PCR reads, yielding one entry per CDR3 protein. The table lists about 250,000 distinct CDR3 sequences, almost 25% of them singletons.

The TCR was taken from a woman in her 40s with Graves' ophthalmopathy. V is TRBV30 and J is TRBJ1-1; D is undetermined. Sequencing input: blood. CDR3 residues: CAWRDWSDDTEAFF. For the CDR3, the DNA is TGTGCCTGGAGGGATTGGTCGGACGACACTGAAGCTTTCTTT.